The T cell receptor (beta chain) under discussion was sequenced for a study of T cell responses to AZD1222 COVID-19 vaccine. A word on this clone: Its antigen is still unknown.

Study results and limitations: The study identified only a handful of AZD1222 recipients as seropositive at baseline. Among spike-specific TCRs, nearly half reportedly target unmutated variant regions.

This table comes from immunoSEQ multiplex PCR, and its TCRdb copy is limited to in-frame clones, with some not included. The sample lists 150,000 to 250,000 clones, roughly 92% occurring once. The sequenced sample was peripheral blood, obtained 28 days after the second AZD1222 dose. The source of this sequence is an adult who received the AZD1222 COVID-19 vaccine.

The CDR3 reads CASSSYTGGTNYGYTF. The CDR3 DNA is TGTGCCAGCTCATCATATACAGGGGGTACTAACTATGGCTACACCTTC. V is TRBV18 and J is TRBJ1-2; 8 bases align to TRBD1. Germline values: CDR1 KGHSH, CDR2 LQKENI. The CDR3 sequence is 16 residues long. With 5 bases clipped from V and 0 bases from J, the junction kept 8 bases outside the gene matches.